This T cell receptor beta chain was observed in a study of beta chain features in type 1 diabetes. Across the study: Summed over all samples, the examined sorted cells came to about 110 million. Points from the study as a whole: Moderate but significant shortening of TCRB CDR3s was recorded in all four CD4+ subsets from Type 1 diabetes patients. Sampled from patients, naive, central memory and Treg TCRB repertoires appeared more similar than those sampled from healthy donors.

About this clone itself: The antigen remains undetermined.

The entirety of the isolated RNA underwent reverse transcription, so expressed TCRB transcripts were sequenced. The data were produced by immunoSEQ multiplex PCR, yet TCRdb's version contains in-frame clones alone and is incomplete. Of 450,000 or so clones listed, about an eighth are singletons. Germline CDR1 and CDR2: MNHNY and SVGAGI (reference sequence). The CDR3 sequence is 13 residues long. V was pared by 2 bases and J by 3 bases, with 8 bases between. Input material: naive CD4+ T cells from blood. The chain recombines TRBV6-6 with TRBJ2-7; D is unresolved. This clonotype was sampled from a woman aged 18 to 35 in good health. For the CDR3, the DNA is TGTGCCAGCAGTTACGAGCACAGCTACGAGCAGTACGTC. Its translation is CASSYEHSYEQYV.